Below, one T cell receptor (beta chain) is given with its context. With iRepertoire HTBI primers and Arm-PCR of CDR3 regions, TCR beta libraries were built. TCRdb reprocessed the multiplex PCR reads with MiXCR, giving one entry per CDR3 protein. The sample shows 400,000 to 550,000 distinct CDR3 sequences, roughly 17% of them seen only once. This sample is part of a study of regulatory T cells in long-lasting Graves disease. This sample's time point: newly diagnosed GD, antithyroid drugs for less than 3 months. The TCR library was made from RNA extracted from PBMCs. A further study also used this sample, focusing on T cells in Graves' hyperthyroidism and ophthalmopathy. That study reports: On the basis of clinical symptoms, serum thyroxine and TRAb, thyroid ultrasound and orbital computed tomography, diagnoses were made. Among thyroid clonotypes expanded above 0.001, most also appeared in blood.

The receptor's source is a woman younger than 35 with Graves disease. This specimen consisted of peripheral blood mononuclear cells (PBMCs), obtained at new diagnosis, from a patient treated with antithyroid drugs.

The CDR3 DNA reads TGTGCCAGCAGCGACCAACAGGGAGGGAATGAAAAACTGTTTTTT. As protein: CASSDQQGGNEKLFF. V and J are TRBV9 and TRBJ1-4, with a possible D match to TRBD1 (6 bases). Germline loops: CDR1 SGDLS, CDR2 YYNGEE. V gave up 3 bases and J gave up 5 bases, with 14 bases separating them. The CDR3 covers 15 residues.